The clone carrying this TCR beta chain has more than one count but fewer than ten. Its antigen is currently unknown. TCRdb used MiXCR to reprocess the 5' RACE reads, holding one entry per CDR3 protein. The profile shows 200,000 to 300,000 distinct CDR3 sequences, 6.9% of them singletons. This entry comes from a study of T cells after yellow fever vaccination. Study in general: Low-cell-number fractions underwent preparation using SMART-Seq v4 Ultra Low Input.

Findings and limits, study-wide: A large majority of primary-vaccination clones showed up again after the booster (96% CD4, around 88% CD8).

Trimming removed 11 bases from V and 7 bases from J; junction bases left unmatched: 5. Germline V gene sequence: CDR1 MDHEN, CDR2 SYDVKM. CDR3 length: 11 residues. The V gene is TRBV28, the J gene TRBJ2-1; 7 bases are a match to TRBD1. This sample comprised CD4+ T cells sorted from PBMCs, obtained 15 days after the yellow fever booster vaccination. This TCR was sampled from a man aged 25-45 years who received the YFV17D yellow fever vaccine. The DNA for the CDR3 is TGTGCCCAGGGGGTTGGGAATGAGCAGTTCTTC. Amino acid sequence: CAQGVGNEQFF.